This T cell receptor (beta chain) was profiled in a study of blood T cells in healthy people across ages. Germline assignment: CDR1 KGHSH and CDR2 LQKENI. This CDR3 comprises 15 residues. Trimming at V came to 3 bases and at J to 2 bases, leaving 4 bases not matched to a gene. Through a sample-barcoded 5' primer and a J-beta primer mix, a second PCR was run for roughly 6 to 11 cycles. Each TCR beta cDNA got a 12-nucleotide random molecular identifier. TCRdb itself ran the 5' RACE reads through MiXCR, one entry per CDR3 protein. The sample comprises over 1.5 million distinct CDR3 sequences, roughly 52% of which are singletons, and less than 2.5% rests with the top ten.

This TCR was sampled from a woman between 40 and 50 years old in good health. Source material: blood. The gene calls are TRBV18 and TRBJ2-5; 9 bases align to TRBD1. CDR3 in amino acids: CASSPGQGTQETQYF. The CDR3 DNA follows: TGTGCCAGCTCACCGGGACAGGGCACTCAAGAGACCCAGTACTTC.